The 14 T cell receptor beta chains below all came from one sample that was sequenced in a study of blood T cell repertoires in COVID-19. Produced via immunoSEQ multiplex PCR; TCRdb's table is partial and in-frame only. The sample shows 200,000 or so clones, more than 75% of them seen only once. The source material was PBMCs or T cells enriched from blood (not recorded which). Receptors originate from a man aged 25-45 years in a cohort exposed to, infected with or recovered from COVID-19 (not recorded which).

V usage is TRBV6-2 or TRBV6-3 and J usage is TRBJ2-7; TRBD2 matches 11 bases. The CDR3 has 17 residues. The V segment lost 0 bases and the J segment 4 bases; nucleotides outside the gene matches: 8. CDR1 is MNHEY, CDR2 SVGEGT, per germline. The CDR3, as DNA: TGTGCCAGCAGTTACTCCGCGGGACTAGCGGACTTTTACGAGCAGTACTTC. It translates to CASSYSAGLADFYEQYF.

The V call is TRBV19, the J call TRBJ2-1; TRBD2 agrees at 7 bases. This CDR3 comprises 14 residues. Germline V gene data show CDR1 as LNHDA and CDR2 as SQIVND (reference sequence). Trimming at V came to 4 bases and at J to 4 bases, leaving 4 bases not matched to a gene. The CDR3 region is CASSTGGSYNEQFF. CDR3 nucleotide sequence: TGTGCCAGTAGTACTGGCGGGAGTTACAATGAGCAGTTCTTC.

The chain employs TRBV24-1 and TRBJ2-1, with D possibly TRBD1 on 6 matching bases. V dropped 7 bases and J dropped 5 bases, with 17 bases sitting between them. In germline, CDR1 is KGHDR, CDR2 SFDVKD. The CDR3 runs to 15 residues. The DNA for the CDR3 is TGTGCCACCAGGGACCGCAGGGGCGAACACAATGAGCAGTTCTTC. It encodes CATRDRRGEHNEQFF.

CDR3 protein: CASSFTLAGAAKNIQYF. As DNA, the CDR3 is TGTGCCAGCAGCTTCACCTTAGCGGGAGCTGCCAAAAACATTCAGTACTTC. V and J are TRBV11-2 and TRBJ2-4; TRBD2 matches at 9 bases. The CDR3 covers 17 residues. From germline, CDR1 is SGHAT and CDR2 FQNNGV. With 3 bases clipped from V and 1 base from J, the junction kept 7 bases outside the gene matches.

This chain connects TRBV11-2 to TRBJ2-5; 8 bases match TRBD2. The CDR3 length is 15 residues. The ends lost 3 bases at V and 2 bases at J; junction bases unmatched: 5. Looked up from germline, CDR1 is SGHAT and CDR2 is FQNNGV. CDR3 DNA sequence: TGTGCCAGCAGCTTGGGGCTAGCGGGTCAAGAGACCCAGTACTTC. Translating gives CASSLGLAGQETQYF. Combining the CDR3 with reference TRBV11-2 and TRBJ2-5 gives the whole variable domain EAGVAQSPRYKIIEKRQSVAFWCNPISGHATLYWYQQILGQGPKLLIQFQNNGVVDDSQLPKDRFSAERLKGVDSTLKIQPAKLEDSAVYLCASSLGLAGQETQYFGPGTRLLVL.

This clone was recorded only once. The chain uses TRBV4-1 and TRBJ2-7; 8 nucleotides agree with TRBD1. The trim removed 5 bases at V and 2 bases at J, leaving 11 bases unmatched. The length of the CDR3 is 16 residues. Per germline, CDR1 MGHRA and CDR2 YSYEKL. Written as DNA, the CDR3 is TGCGCCAGCAGCACGTTCGGACAGGGAGGTGCCTACGAGCAGTACTTC. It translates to CASSTFGQGGAYEQYF.

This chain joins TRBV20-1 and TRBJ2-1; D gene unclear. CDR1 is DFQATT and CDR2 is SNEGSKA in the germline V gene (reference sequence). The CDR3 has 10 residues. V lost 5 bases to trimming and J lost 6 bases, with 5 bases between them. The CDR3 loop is CSARSNEQFF. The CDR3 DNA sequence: TGCAGTGCTCGGAGCAATGAGCAGTTCTTC.

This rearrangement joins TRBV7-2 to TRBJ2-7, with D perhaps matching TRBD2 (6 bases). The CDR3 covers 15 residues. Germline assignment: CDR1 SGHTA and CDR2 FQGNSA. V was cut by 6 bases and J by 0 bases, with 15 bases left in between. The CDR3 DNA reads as TGTGCCAGCAGACCTGGGGGACTGGACTCCTACGAGCAGTACTTC. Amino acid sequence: CASRPGGLDSYEQYF.

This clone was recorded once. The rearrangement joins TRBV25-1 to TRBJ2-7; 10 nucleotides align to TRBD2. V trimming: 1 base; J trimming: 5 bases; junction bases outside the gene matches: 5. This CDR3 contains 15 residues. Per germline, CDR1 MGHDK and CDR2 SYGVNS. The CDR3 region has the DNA TGTGCCAGCAGTGAATCGGTAGCGGGAGGCGACGAGCAGTACTTC. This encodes CASSESVAGGDEQYF.

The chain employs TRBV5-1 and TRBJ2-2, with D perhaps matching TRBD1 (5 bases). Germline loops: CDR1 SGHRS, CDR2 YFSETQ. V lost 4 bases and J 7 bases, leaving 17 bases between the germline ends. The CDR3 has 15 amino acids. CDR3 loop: CASSTPGKRSGELFF. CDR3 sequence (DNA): TGCGCCAGCAGCACGCCAGGGAAACGAAGCGGGGAGCTGTTTTTT.

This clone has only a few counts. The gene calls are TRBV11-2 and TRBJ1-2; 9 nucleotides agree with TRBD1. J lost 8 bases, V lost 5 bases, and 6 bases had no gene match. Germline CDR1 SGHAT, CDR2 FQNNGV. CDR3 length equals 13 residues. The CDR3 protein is CASSPDRGEGYTF. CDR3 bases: TGTGCCAGCAGCCCGGACAGGGGTGAGGGCTACACCTTC.

The DNA for the CDR3 is TGTGCCAGCAGCCCACTTAAGAAGGAGCACACTGAAGCTTTCTTT. Translation gives CASSPLKKEHTEAFF. The chain joins TRBV6-6 to TRBJ1-1; D not certain. Germline V CDR1 and CDR2: MNHNY, SVGAGI (reference sequence). The CDR3 extends over 15 amino acids. V was pared by 6 bases and J by 3 bases, with 17 bases between.

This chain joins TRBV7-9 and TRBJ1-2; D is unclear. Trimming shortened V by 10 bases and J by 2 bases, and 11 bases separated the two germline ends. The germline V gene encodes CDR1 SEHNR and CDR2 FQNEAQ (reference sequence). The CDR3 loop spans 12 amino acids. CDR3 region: CAIITDNYGYTF. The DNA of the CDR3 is TGTGCCATTATAACAGACAACTATGGCTACACCTTC.

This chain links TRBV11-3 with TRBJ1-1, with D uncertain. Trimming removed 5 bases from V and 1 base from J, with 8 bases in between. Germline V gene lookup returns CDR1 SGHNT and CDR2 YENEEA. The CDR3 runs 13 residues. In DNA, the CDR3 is TGTGCCAGCAGCGGGCGGGGGAACACTGAAGCTTTCTTT. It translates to CASSGRGNTEAFF.